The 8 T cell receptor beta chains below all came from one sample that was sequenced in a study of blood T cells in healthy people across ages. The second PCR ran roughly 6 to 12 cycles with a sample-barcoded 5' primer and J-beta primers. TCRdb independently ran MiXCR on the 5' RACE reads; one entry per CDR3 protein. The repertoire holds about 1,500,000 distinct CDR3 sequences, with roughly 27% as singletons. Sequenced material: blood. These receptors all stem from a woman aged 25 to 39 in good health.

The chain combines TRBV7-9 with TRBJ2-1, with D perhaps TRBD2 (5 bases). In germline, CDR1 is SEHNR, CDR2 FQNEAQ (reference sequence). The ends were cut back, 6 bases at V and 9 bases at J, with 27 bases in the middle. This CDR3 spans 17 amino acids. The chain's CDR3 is CASSQNSPGGYLTEQFF. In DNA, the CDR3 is TGTGCCAGCAGTCAAAATTCCCCTGGAGGTTACCTGACTGAGCAGTTCTTC.

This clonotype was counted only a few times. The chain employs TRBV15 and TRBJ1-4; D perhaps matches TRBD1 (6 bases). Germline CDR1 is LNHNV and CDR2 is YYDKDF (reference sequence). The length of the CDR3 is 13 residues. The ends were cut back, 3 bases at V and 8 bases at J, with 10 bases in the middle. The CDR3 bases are TGTGCCACCAGCAGTCACAGGGCGGAAAAACTGTTTTTT. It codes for CATSSHRAEKLFF.

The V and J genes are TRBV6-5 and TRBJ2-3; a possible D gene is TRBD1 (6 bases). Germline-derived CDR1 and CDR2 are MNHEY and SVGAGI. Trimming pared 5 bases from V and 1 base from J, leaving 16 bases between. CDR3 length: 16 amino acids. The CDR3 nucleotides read TGTGCCAGCAGTAGGGTGTCGAGACAGGGCACAGATACGCAGTATTTT. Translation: CASSRVSRQGTDTQYF.

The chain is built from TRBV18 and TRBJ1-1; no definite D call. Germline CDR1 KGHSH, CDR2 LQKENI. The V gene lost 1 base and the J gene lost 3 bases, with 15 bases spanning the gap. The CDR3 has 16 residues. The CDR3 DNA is TGTGCCAGCTCACCACTAAGGTGGGTTGTGGACACTGAAGCTTTCTTT. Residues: CASSPLRWVVDTEAFF.

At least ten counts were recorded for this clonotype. The CDR3 DNA is TGTGCCAGCCGAACCACCCGACAGGGATTGTCACCCCTCCACTTT. Its translation: CASRTTRQGLSPLHF. The genes are TRBV7-2 and TRBJ1-6; 7 bases map to TRBD1. The germline CDR1 and CDR2 sequences are SGHTA and FQGNSA. This CDR3 has 15 amino acids. The V and J ends lost 8 bases and 10 bases, in that order; junction bases with no gene match: 14. Full variable domain (rest looked up from reference TRBV7-2 and TRBJ1-6): GAGVSQSPSNKVTEKGKDVELRCDPISGHTALYWYRQSLGQGLEFLIYFQGNSAPDKSGLPSDRFSAERTGGSVSTLTIQRTQQEDSAVYLCASRTTRQGLSPLHFGNGTRLTVT.

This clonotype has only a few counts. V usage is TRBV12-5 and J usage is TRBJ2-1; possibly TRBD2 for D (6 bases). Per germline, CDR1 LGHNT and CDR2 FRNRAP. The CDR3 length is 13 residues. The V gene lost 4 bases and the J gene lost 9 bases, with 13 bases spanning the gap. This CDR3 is CASGSGAGGEQFF. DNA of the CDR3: TGTGCTAGTGGTTCCGGTGCCGGGGGTGAGCAGTTCTTC.

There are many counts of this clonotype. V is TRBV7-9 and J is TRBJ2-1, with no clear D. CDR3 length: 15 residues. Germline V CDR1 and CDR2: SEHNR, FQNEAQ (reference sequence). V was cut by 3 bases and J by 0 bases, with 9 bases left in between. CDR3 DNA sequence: TGTGCCAGCAGCTTCGACGGTAGCTCCTACAATGAGCAGTTCTTC. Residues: CASSFDGSSYNEQFF.

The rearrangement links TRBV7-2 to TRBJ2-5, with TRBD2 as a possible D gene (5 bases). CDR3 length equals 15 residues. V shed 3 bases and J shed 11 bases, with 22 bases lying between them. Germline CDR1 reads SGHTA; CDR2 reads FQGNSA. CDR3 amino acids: CASSFGSLRGNEQYF. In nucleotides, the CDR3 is TGTGCCAGCAGCTTCGGCTCCCTCCGGGGAAATGAGCAGTACTTC.